Below, 20 T cell receptor beta chains from the same sample are listed, as sequenced in a study of OX40 agonist ivuxolimab in advanced cancers. Profiled with immunoSEQ multiplex PCR; TCRdb holds only in-frame clones, not every one. The sample lists around 59,000 clones; roughly nine tenths were seen once. The sequencing here drew on CD4+ or CD8+ T cells sorted from blood, taken in a trial of the OX40 agonist ivuxolimab. The receptor set was obtained from an adult with an advanced solid tumor such as melanoma, head and neck, liver or kidney cancer.

The rearrangement joins TRBV7-9 to TRBJ2-1, with D perhaps given as TRBD1 or TRBD2 (6 bases each). CDR1 is SEHNR and CDR2 is FQNEAQ in the germline V gene (reference sequence). Trimming removed 5 bases at V and 5 bases at J, with 13 bases between. The CDR3 consists of 14 residues. CDR3 protein: CASSPMGGHNEQFF. DNA for the CDR3: TGTGCCAGCAGCCCCATGGGGGGCCACAATGAGCAGTTCTTC. Looking up the rest from reference TRBV7-9 and TRBJ2-1 gives the full variable domain: DTGVSQNPRHKITKRGQNVTFRCDPISEHNRLYWYRQTLGQGPEFLTYFQNEAQLEKSRLLSDRFSAERPKGSFSTLEIQRTEQGDSAMYLCASSPMGGHNEQFFGPGTRLTVL.

The table lists this clone with a count of one. V usage is TRBV28 and J usage is TRBJ2-4; D is undetermined. Germline V gene data show CDR1 as MDHEN and CDR2 as SYDVKM. V was cut by 7 bases and J by 0 bases, with 10 bases left in between. The CDR3 has 14 residues. The CDR3 is CASTPRIAKNIQYF. The CDR3 coding sequence is TGTGCCAGCACTCCCCGTATAGCCAAAAACATTCAGTACTTC.

In nucleotides, the CDR3 is TGTGCCAGCAGCGCCGGGACTAGCGTTTACAATGAGCAGTTCTTC. This gives the protein CASSAGTSVYNEQFF. The chain uses TRBV6-5 and TRBJ2-1, with 10 bases that match TRBD2. The germline CDR1 and CDR2 sequences are MNHEY and SVGAGI. There are 15 residues in the CDR3. J lost 4 bases, V lost 6 bases, and 6 bases had no gene match.

V and J are TRBV7-2 and TRBJ2-3; a weak D match, TRBD1 (5 bases). CDR1 and CDR2 from the germline V gene are SGHTA and FQGNSA. There are 14 residues in the CDR3. V gave up 5 bases and J gave up 3 bases, with 12 bases separating them. The DNA of the CDR3 is TGTGCCAGCAGCCCAGGGCCCTATACAGATACGCAGTATTTT. As protein: CASSPGPYTDTQYF.

CDR3 amino acids: CASSLGQTTTNEKLFF. In DNA form, the CDR3 reads TGTGCCAGCAGCCTGGGACAGACTACAACTAATGAAAAACTGTTTTTT. This chain links TRBV28 with TRBJ1-4; 7 nucleotides agree with TRBD1. The CDR3 length is 16 residues. The V and J ends lost 6 bases and 0 bases, in that order; junction bases with no gene match: 7. Germline V gene lookup returns CDR1 MDHEN and CDR2 SYDVKM.

The chain joins TRBV28 to TRBJ1-5; tentatively, D is TRBD1 (5 bases). The V end was cut by 7 bases, the J end by 6 bases, with 10 bases between. The CDR3 is made up of 12 amino acids. The germline V gene encodes CDR1 MDHEN and CDR2 SYDVKM. CDR3 coding DNA: TGTGCCAGCAATGAGGGGACTCAGCCCCAGCATTTT. Its protein is CASNEGTQPQHF.

CDR3 sequence (DNA): TGTGCCAGCAGTCTACCGGGGGACTACGAGCAGTACTTC. Translation gives CASSLPGDYEQYF. The chain carries TRBV2 and TRBJ2-7; D perhaps matches TRBD2 (6 bases). Germline values: CDR1 SNHLY, CDR2 FYNNEI. V lost 5 bases and J lost 3, with 11 bases in between. The CDR3 extends over 13 amino acids.

The chain recombines TRBV7-9 with TRBJ1-1; D is unclear. In germline, CDR1 is SEHNR, CDR2 FQNEAQ (reference sequence). V was pared by 6 bases and J by 4 bases, with 6 bases between. The CDR3 spans 11 residues. This chain's CDR3 is CASSYLTEAFF. CDR3 DNA: TGTGCCAGCAGTTATCTCACTGAAGCTTTCTTT.

This sequence joins TRBV28 and TRBJ1-2, with D possibly TRBD1 on 6 matching bases. The CDR3 is 14 residues long. V lost 6 bases, J lost 6 bases, and 17 bases lay in between. Per the germline V gene, CDR1 is MDHEN and CDR2 is SYDVKM. This CDR3 is CASRGKDRSNGYTF. The CDR3, as DNA: TGTGCCAGCAGGGGTAAGGACAGATCGAATGGCTACACCTTC.

The rearrangement uses TRBV7-2 and TRBJ1-1; D is unclear. CDR3 length: 14 amino acids. Trimming cost V 5 bases and J 1 base, with 11 bases left between them. The germline CDR1 and CDR2 sequences are SGHTA and FQGNSA. Here the CDR3 reads CASSEEGRNTEAFF. CDR3 DNA: TGTGCCAGCAGCGAAGAAGGACGGAACACTGAAGCTTTCTTT.

The chain recombines TRBV10-3 with TRBJ2-1; D is uncertain. CDR3 length: 13 residues. Per germline, CDR1 ENHRY and CDR2 SYGVKD. Trimming stripped 0 bases from V and 13 bases from J, with 13 bases between. The CDR3 region has the DNA TGTGCCATCAGTGAGTCGACTCTGGAGACTCAGTTCTTC. Encoded protein: CAISESTLETQFF.

CDR3 amino acids: CASSLRQAYEQYF. DNA for the CDR3: TGCGCCAGCAGCTTGAGACAGGCCTACGAGCAGTACTTC. The chain links TRBV5-1 to TRBJ2-7; D perhaps matches TRBD1 (6 bases). Germline V CDR1 and CDR2: SGHRS, YFSETQ. Trimming stripped 1 base from V and 2 bases from J, with 7 bases between. This CDR3 region has 13 residues.

The V gene is TRBV27, the J gene TRBJ2-7; 8 bases map to TRBD2. Germline V gene lookup returns CDR1 MNHEY and CDR2 SMNVEV (reference sequence). Germline trimming cut 5 bases from V and 7 bases from J; bases unmatched to any gene: 13. CDR3 length equals 15 residues. As DNA, the CDR3 is TGTGCCAGCAGTGCCCCTACAGCGGGAGTGGAAGAGCAGTACTTC. It encodes CASSAPTAGVEEQYF.

The V call is TRBV29-1, the J call TRBJ2-1, with 13 nucleotides matching TRBD2. CDR3 length: 15 amino acids. Germline V CDR1 and CDR2: SQVTM, ANQGSEA. After removal of 2 bases from V and 9 bases from J, the junction contained 7 bases not matched to a gene. CDR3 sequence (DNA): TGCAGCGTTGAATCCGGAACTAGCGGGAGGGCTGAGCAGTTCTTC. This translates into CSVESGTSGRAEQFF.

In nucleotides, the CDR3 is TGTGCCAGCAGCGCAGGGGGACTAGCCAAAAACATTCAGTACTTC. As protein: CASSAGGLAKNIQYF. The chain combines TRBV5-4 with TRBJ2-4; possible D gene TRBD1, 7 bases. Germline loops: CDR1 SGHNT, CDR2 YYREEE (reference sequence). This CDR3 spans 15 amino acids. The ends were cut back, 4 bases at V and 0 bases at J, with 11 bases in the middle.

V and J are TRBV15 and TRBJ2-2; D not resolved. CDR3 length: 18 amino acids. Trimming cost V 0 bases and J 1 base, with 15 bases left between them. Germline V gives CDR1 LNHNV, CDR2 YYDKDF (reference sequence). In DNA, the CDR3 is TGTGCCACCAGCAGAGATTTAGGGCAGATTGTGAACACCGGGGAGCTGTTTTTT. Translation gives CATSRDLGQIVNTGELFF.

The chain is built from TRBV7-9 and TRBJ1-5, with D unresolved. V was trimmed by 5 bases and J by 0 bases, leaving 2 bases between them. Germline V gives CDR1 SEHNR, CDR2 FQNEAQ (reference sequence). The CDR3 loop spans 12 amino acids. CDR3 region: CASSNSNQPQHF. As DNA, the CDR3 is TGTGCCAGCAGCAATAGCAATCAGCCCCAGCATTTT.

The chain joins TRBV29-1 to TRBJ2-1, with TRBD2 as a possible D gene (5 bases). The CDR3 runs 16 residues. Germline loops: CDR1 SQVTM, CDR2 ANQGSEA. The V gene lost 7 bases and the J gene lost 0 bases, with 19 bases spanning the gap. The CDR3 loop reads CSALGGASLSYNEQFF. The CDR3 DNA reads as TGCAGCGCCCTCGGAGGTGCATCCCTCTCCTACAATGAGCAGTTCTTC.

The J gene is TRBJ2-3, the V gene TRBV27; D is perhaps TRBD1 (6 bases). Trimming took off 5 bases at V and 11 bases at J, with 26 bases between the two ends. This CDR3 is 16 amino acids long. Germline V gene lookup returns CDR1 MNHEY and CDR2 SMNVEV (reference sequence). CDR3 protein: CASSPRTEVPLVGQYF. DNA of the CDR3: TGTGCCAGCAGTCCCAGGACAGAGGTCCCCTTGGTCGGGCAGTATTTT.

J is TRBJ1-2 and V is TRBV7-9, with a tentative D call TRBD1 (6 bases). Trimming shortened V by 5 bases and J by 5 bases, and 18 bases separated the two germline ends. This CDR3 region has 15 residues. CDR1 and CDR2 from the germline V gene are SEHNR and FQNEAQ (reference sequence). The CDR3: CASSPPPGVAYGYTF. CDR3 nucleotide sequence: TGTGCCAGCAGCCCCCCTCCAGGGGTAGCATATGGCTACACCTTC.